The source of this T cell receptor (beta chain) is a study of tumor and adjacent non-tumor tissue in lung cancer. Broader study findings: Significantly higher TCR diversity was found in tumor than normal lung.

There are 12 residues in the CDR3. Germline V gene lookup returns CDR1 SGHAT and CDR2 FQNNGV. Trimming left V 5 bases short and J 3 bases short, with 8 bases between. The template was RNA from unsorted bulk tissue. As to this clonotype: The target antigen is unknown.

A modified ARM-PCR protocol with three rounds of nested PCR amplified TCRbeta. TCRdb re-analysed the multiplex PCR reads in MiXCR, keeping a single row per CDR3 protein. The sample lists 90,000 to 110,000 distinct CDR3 sequences, around 75% occurring once. The gene calls are TRBV11-2 and TRBJ2-7; no firm D call. The receptor's source is a woman aged 60-75 years with non-small cell lung cancer. Material: lung tumor tissue. The DNA of the CDR3 is TGTGCCAGCAGCATGGACCGCTACGAGCAGTACTTC. Translation: CASSMDRYEQYF.